Each of the 6 T cell receptor beta chains below was sequenced from the same sample in a study of blood T cell repertoires in COVID-19. Only in-frame clones appear in the TCRdb table, and some are missing; sequencing was by immunoSEQ multiplex PCR. The sample gives some 190,000 clones, 65% to 80% of which show up once; 17% is in the top ten. Sequencing was carried out using PBMCs or T cells enriched from blood (not recorded which). These receptor sequences come from a woman between 45 and 60 years old with acute COVID-19.

The chain carries TRBV7-9 and TRBJ2-2; 13 nucleotides line up with TRBD2. This CDR3 spans 17 amino acids. The V gene end was trimmed by 6 bases and the J gene end by 1 base; junction bases not matched to a gene: 5. Looked up from germline, CDR1 is SEHNR and CDR2 is FQNEAQ (reference sequence). The CDR3 reads CASRRLAGGWNTGELFF. For the CDR3, the DNA is TGTGCCAGCAGGCGACTAGCGGGGGGATGGAACACCGGGGAGCTGTTTTTT. The variable domain in full, completed from reference TRBV7-9 and TRBJ2-2, reads DTGVSQNPRHKITKRGQNVTFRCDPISEHNRLYWYRQTLGQGPEFLTYFQNEAQLEKSRLLSDRFSAERPKGSFSTLEIQRTEQGDSAMYLCASRRLAGGWNTGELFFGEGSRLTVL.

This chain links TRBV5-5 with TRBJ2-2; the match to TRBD2 covers 10 bases. This CDR3 has 16 amino acids. The germline gives CDR1 SGHKS, CDR2 YYEKEE (reference sequence). Germline trimming cut 4 bases from V and 6 bases from J; bases unmatched to any gene: 9. This chain's CDR3 is CASSSALAGRSGELFF. CDR3 sequence (DNA): TGTGCCAGCAGCAGTGCACTAGCGGGGAGGTCCGGGGAGCTGTTTTTT. Variable domain in full (rest from reference TRBV5-5 and TRBJ2-2): DAGVTQSPTHLIKTRGQQVTLRCSPISGHKSVSWYQQVLGQGPQFIFQYYEKEERGRGNFPDRFSARQFPNYSSELNVNALLLGDSALYLCASSSALAGRSGELFFGEGSRLTVL.

CDR3 nucleotide sequence: TGTGCCAGCAGCCACTGGGACAGGGGAAGGGGCAATGAGCAGTTCTTC. This sequence encodes CASSHWDRGRGNEQFF. The V and J genes are TRBV3-1 (or the pseudogene TRBV3-2) and TRBJ2-1; 10 nucleotides match TRBD1. V shed 3 bases and J 6 bases; nucleotides not matched to a gene: 8. The CDR3 is 16 residues long. CDR1 and CDR2 (germline): LGHDT, YNNKEL (reference sequence).

The CDR3 spells CASSLLTMNTEAFF. The CDR3, as DNA: TGTGCCAGCAGCTTACTGACTATGAACACTGAAGCTTTCTTT. The gene calls are TRBV7-8 and TRBJ1-1; D unclear. The CDR3 spans 14 residues. Germline assignment: CDR1 SGHVS and CDR2 FQNEAQ. Trimming took 2 bases from V and 0 from J, leaving 7 bases between them.

The chain recombines TRBV4-3 with TRBJ2-3; 10 nucleotides agree with TRBD1. The length of the CDR3 is 17 residues. V dropped 0 bases and J dropped 6; count of bases not matched to a gene: 9. The germline CDR1 and CDR2 sequences are LGHNA and YSLEER. The CDR3 reads CASSQDYGTGDLDTQYF. CDR3 DNA: TGCGCCAGCAGCCAAGATTATGGGACAGGGGATCTGGATACGCAGTATTTT.

This chain links TRBV7-6 with TRBJ2-5; TRBD2 matches at 7 bases. After removal of 0 bases from V and 5 bases from J, the junction contained 3 bases not matched to a gene. This CDR3 region has 14 residues. Germline CDR1 is SGHVS and CDR2 is FNYEAQ. This CDR3 reads CASSLAGGLETQYF. CDR3 coding DNA: TGTGCCAGCAGCTTAGCGGGGGGGTTGGAGACCCAGTACTTC.